This T cell receptor (beta chain) was retrieved from a study of shared clonotypes between healthy human individuals. Points from the study as a whole: Blood was the only sampled material, and tissue repertoires likely differ.

The length of the CDR3 is 13 residues. Per the germline V gene, CDR1 is MNHNY and CDR2 is SVGAGI (reference sequence). Between the trimmed V and J ends, which lost 2 bases and 7 bases, there was a span of 12 bases. Worth noting for this clone: As yet, its antigen is unknown.

Here immunoSEQ multiplex PCR was the method, and the copy in TCRdb shows in-frame clones only, minus some. The table records approximately 2.5 million clones, around 94% of them present only once. Naive CD4+ cells were CD45RA-selected; the remaining cells were memory. This receptor was obtained from a man aged 18-30 years in good health. Sequencing input: naive CD4+ T cells sorted from blood. This sample's subset: CD45RA+ positively selected. The J gene is TRBJ2-7, the V gene TRBV6-6; D perhaps matches TRBD2 (5 bases). CDR3 in amino acids: CASSYVTSGEQYF. The CDR3 DNA reads TGTGCCAGCAGTTACGTTACTTCGGGGGAGCAGTACTTC.